This T cell receptor (beta chain) was captured in a study of blood T cells in healthy people across ages. The study's findings and limits: The study found more naive CD4+ cells and higher diversity in long-lived than aged donors.

This clonotype was detected only a few times. No antigen is known for it. The second PCR ran about 6 to 12 cycles with a sample-barcoded 5' primer and J-beta primers. Each CDR3 protein gets one entry after TCRdb re-called the 5' RACE reads with MiXCR. The sample includes approximately 1,700,000 distinct CDR3 sequences, approximately 39% of them seen just once. The sample was blood. The sequence derives from a human donor in good health.

The CDR3 DNA is TGCAGCCCAGTGCGTCGGGGCGAGCAGTACTTC. Protein: CSPVRRGEQYF. This chain connects TRBV29-1 to TRBJ2-4; a possible D gene is TRBD2 (5 bases). The DNA end favors TRBJ2-7, so the J call may be wrong. Germline V CDR1 and CDR2: SQVTM, ANQGSEA. This CDR3 is 11 amino acids long.